The 27 T cell receptor beta chains in this list originate from one sample, sequenced in a study of control samples from healthy donors and cancer patients. Data came from immunoSEQ multiplex PCR; TCRdb stores just in-frame clones and leaves some out. The table includes 99,000 or so clones, around four fifths detected once. The source material was blood. The source of these receptors is a woman aged 45-65 years in good health.

The CDR3 region has the DNA TGTGCCAGCAACAGGGACGTCGCTAGCGGAGGACGTGGCGGGGAGCTGTTTTTT. Translated, it gives CASNRDVASGGRGGELFF. The J gene is TRBJ2-2, the V gene TRBV7-8; D might be TRBD2 (7 bases). The CDR3 extends over 18 amino acids. Between the trimmed V and J ends, which lost 7 bases and 7 bases, there was a span of 28 bases. The germline gives CDR1 SGHVS, CDR2 FQNEAQ.

This clone was seen a handful of times. The rearrangement links TRBV9 to TRBJ1-2; TRBD1 matches 7 bases. The CDR3 has 16 amino acids. J was trimmed by 4 bases and V by 5 bases; bases with no gene match: 14. The V gene's germline CDR1 is SGDLS and CDR2 YYNGEE. The CDR3 region is CASRNQRGPESYGYTF. The DNA of the CDR3 is TGTGCCAGCAGGAACCAAAGGGGGCCGGAGAGCTATGGCTACACCTTC.

The chain recombines TRBV25-1 with TRBJ2-1; D is possibly TRBD1 (5 bases). CDR3 length equals 14 residues. The ends were cut back, 7 bases at V and 8 bases at J, with 18 bases in the middle. Germline values: CDR1 MGHDK, CDR2 SYGVNS. This CDR3 reads CASTPQGLSDEQFF. CDR3 sequence (DNA): TGTGCCAGCACCCCGCAGGGTCTATCGGATGAGCAGTTCTTC.

The chain joins TRBV7-2 to TRBJ2-5, with 11 bases lining up with TRBD2. The CDR3 loop spans 15 amino acids. Per the germline V gene, CDR1 is SGHTA and CDR2 is FQGNSA. With 0 bases clipped from V and 6 bases from J, the junction kept 3 bases outside the gene matches. The CDR3 DNA reads as TGTGCCAGCAGCTTAGCTCTAGCGGGGGGTCAGACCCAGTACTTC. Translated: CASSLALAGGQTQYF. Complete variable domain (other parts from reference TRBV7-2 and TRBJ2-5): GAGVSQSPSNKVTEKGKDVELRCDPISGHTALYWYRQSLGQGLEFLIYFQGNSAPDKSGLPSDRFSAERTGGSVSTLTIQRTQQEDSAVYLCASSLALAGGQTQYFGPGTRLLVL.

The rearrangement links TRBV7-2 to TRBJ1-2; TRBD1 matches 7 bases. CDR1 SGHTA and CDR2 FQGNSA come from the germline V gene. The V segment lost 0 bases and the J segment 8 bases; nucleotides outside the gene matches: 6. CDR3 length: 14 amino acids. CDR3 sequence: CASSLADRQRGYTF. The CDR3 DNA sequence: TGTGCCAGCAGCTTAGCGGACAGGCAAAGGGGCTACACCTTC.

V is TRBV3-1 (or the pseudogene TRBV3-2) and J is TRBJ2-3; no definite D call. Trimming pared 1 base from V and 0 bases from J, leaving 11 bases between. The V gene's germline CDR1 is LGHDT and CDR2 YNNKEL (reference sequence). The CDR3 covers 16 residues. The DNA of the CDR3 is TGTGCCAGCAGCCAAGGAATTGGGTTTAGCACAGATACGCAGTATTTT. Protein product: CASSQGIGFSTDTQYF.

The rearrangement uses TRBV24-1 and TRBJ2-2, with D uncertain. Germline V gene data show CDR1 as KGHDR and CDR2 as SFDVKD. The CDR3 extends over 13 amino acids. V lost 9 bases to trimming and J lost 4 bases, with 11 bases between them. The CDR3 nucleotides read TGTGCCACCTTGGACGGATTCACCGGGGAGCTGTTTTTT. It translates to CATLDGFTGELFF.

The chain uses TRBV5-1 and TRBJ2-3; 8 nucleotides agree with TRBD2. V shed 2 bases, J shed 9 bases, and the junction held 8 bases outside the gene matches. The CDR3 is 14 residues long. The V gene's germline CDR1 is SGHRS and CDR2 YFSETQ. The chain's CDR3 is CASSFSAGGETQYF. DNA of the CDR3: TGCGCCAGCAGCTTTTCGGCGGGAGGAGAGACGCAGTATTTT. Based on the CDR3 plus reference TRBV5-1 and TRBJ2-3, the full variable domain is KAGVTQTPRYLIKTRGQQVTLSCSPISGHRSVSWYQQTPGQGLQFLFEYFSETQRNKGNFPGRFSGRQFSNSRSEMNVSTLELGDSALYLCASSFSAGGETQYFGPGTRLTVL.

This clone appeared a single time. The genes are TRBV7-2 and TRBJ1-1, with D unclear. The CDR3 loop spans 15 amino acids. CDR1 and CDR2 from the germline V gene are SGHTA and FQGNSA. The V gene lost 4 bases and the J gene lost 5 bases, with 17 bases spanning the gap. The chain's CDR3 is CASSSSGASGTEAFF. The CDR3 bases are TGTGCCAGCAGCTCCAGCGGTGCCTCCGGTACTGAAGCTTTCTTT.

CDR3 DNA: TGCGCCAGCAGCCAAGAGTATAGCGGGAGATTACGGGAGCTGTTTTTT. It translates to CASSQEYSGRLRELFF. The V and J genes are TRBV4-3 and TRBJ2-2; 9 nucleotides align to TRBD2. Germline CDR1 LGHNA, CDR2 YSLEER. With V trimmed by 0 bases and J by 9 bases, 8 bases remained unmatched. The CDR3 is 16 amino acids.

This chain joins TRBV5-6 and TRBJ1-1, with 8 bases lining up with TRBD1. Trimming cost V 2 bases and J 6 bases; bases outside gene matches: 9. There are 15 residues in the CDR3. Germline CDR1 reads SGHDT; CDR2 reads YYEEEE. CDR3 nucleotides: TGTGCCAGCAGCTTCAGGGGGCGCGGGAAGGCTGAAGCTTTCTTT. It translates to CASSFRGRGKAEAFF.

V and J are TRBV2 and TRBJ1-1; no clear D gene. Germline V gene data show CDR1 as SNHLY and CDR2 as FYNNEI. V was shortened by 5 bases and J by 1 base, with 8 bases between the two germline ends. The CDR3 runs 13 residues. The chain's CDR3 is CASSQRQNTEAFF. Here the CDR3 DNA reads TGTGCCAGCAGTCAGAGACAGAACACTGAAGCTTTCTTT. Combining the CDR3 with reference TRBV2 and TRBJ1-1 gives the whole variable domain EPEVTQTPSHQVTQMGQEVILRCVPISNHLYFYWYRQILGQKVEFLVSFYNNEISEKSEIFDDQFSVERPDGSNFTLKIRSTKLEDSAMYFCASSQRQNTEAFFGQGTRLTVV.

In this sample, this clone turned up once. For the CDR3, the DNA is TGTGCCAGCAGCATTAGCGGGCTACAAGAGACCCAGTACTTC. As protein: CASSISGLQETQYF. The chain recombines TRBV7-2 with TRBJ2-5; 7 positions agree with TRBD2. The CDR3 is 14 residues long. In germline, CDR1 is SGHTA, CDR2 FQGNSA. V shed 5 bases, J shed 2 bases, and the junction held 5 bases outside the gene matches.

As regards this clone: The germline gene is not matched at one end of the junction; a read error may be the cause. The CDR3: CASSVDTPRNTIYF. In nucleotides, the CDR3 is TGTGCCAGTAGTGTAGACACTCCTAGAAACACCATATATTTT. The genes are TRBV19 and TRBJ1-3, with D uncertain. The CDR3 has 14 residues. Germline lookup yields CDR1 LNHDA and CDR2 SQIVND (reference sequence).

The J gene is TRBJ1-1, the V gene TRBV5-1; D not resolved. V was pared by 3 bases and J by 2 bases, with 11 bases between. From germline, CDR1 is SGHRS and CDR2 YFSETQ. This CDR3 spans 14 amino acids. The CDR3 here is CASSYGGLNTEAFF. The CDR3, as DNA: TGCGCCAGCAGCTATGGAGGGCTTAACACTGAAGCTTTCTTT.

The chain combines TRBV7-2 with TRBJ2-3, with D tentatively TRBD1 (5 bases). This CDR3 has 15 amino acids. Germline V lookup: CDR1 SGHTA, CDR2 FQGNSA. V was shortened by 5 bases and J by 1 base, with 13 bases between the two germline ends. CDR3 DNA sequence: TGTGCCAGCAGCCCAGACAGTCTAGGCACAGATACGCAGTATTTT. Translated: CASSPDSLGTDTQYF.

This clone was detected only a few times. The rearrangement uses TRBV15 and TRBJ1-1, with 7 bases identical to TRBD1. Per germline, CDR1 LNHNV and CDR2 YYDKDF (reference sequence). The CDR3 covers 15 residues. With 6 bases clipped from V and 0 bases from J, the junction kept 7 bases outside the gene matches. CDR3 in amino acids: CATRATGSMNTEAFF. The CDR3, as DNA: TGTGCCACCAGAGCGACAGGGTCCATGAACACTGAAGCTTTCTTT.

V gene TRBV5-6 combines with J gene TRBJ1-2; possibly TRBD1 for D (6 bases). Germline-derived CDR1 and CDR2 are SGHDT and YYEEEE. Trimming pared 4 bases from V and 8 bases from J, leaving 12 bases between. This CDR3 has 12 residues. CDR3 sequence (DNA): TGTGCCAGCAGCGCTCAGGGGTACGGCTACACCTTC. Protein product: CASSAQGYGYTF.

J is TRBJ1-4 and V is TRBV5-1; 8 bases map to TRBD1. Germline V gene sequence: CDR1 SGHRS, CDR2 YFSETQ. J gave up 2 bases and V 0 bases, and 9 bases lay outside the gene matches. This CDR3 is built from 18 residues. The CDR3 region is CASSLASGGLQTNEKLFF. CDR3 DNA: TGCGCCAGCAGCTTGGCGTCAGGGGGCTTACAGACTAATGAAAAACTGTTTTTT.

The CDR3 sequence: CATKGSGRDTDTQYF. CDR3 nucleotides: TGTGCCACCAAAGGTAGCGGGAGAGACACAGATACGCAGTATTTT. V usage is TRBV24-1 and J usage is TRBJ2-3, with 9 bases identical to TRBD2. Germline V gene sequence: CDR1 KGHDR, CDR2 SFDVKD. Trimming at V came to 8 bases and at J to 2 bases, leaving 7 bases not matched to a gene. The CDR3 contains 15 residues.

This clone was observed a few times. The rearrangement links TRBV6-5 to TRBJ2-4; D gene unclear. Germline CDR1 is MNHEY and CDR2 is SVGAGI. The V end lost 4 bases, the J end lost 2 bases, and 12 bases lay between the germline ends. This CDR3 region has 15 residues. CDR3 sequence (DNA): TGTGCCAGCAGTTCCGGGCCAGCGACCAAAAACATTCAGTACTTC. This translates into CASSSGPATKNIQYF.

This clone was counted a single time. The chain combines TRBV15 with TRBJ2-5, with 12 bases fitting TRBD2. The germline V gene encodes CDR1 LNHNV and CDR2 YYDKDF (reference sequence). The CDR3 has 20 residues. V gave up 0 bases and J gave up 2 bases; unmatched junction bases: 13. CDR3 loop: CATSREGQVGTSGRQETQYF. DNA for the CDR3: TGTGCCACCAGCAGAGAAGGGCAGGTCGGGACTAGCGGGCGGCAAGAGACCCAGTACTTC. Full variable domain (outside the CDR3, taken from reference TRBV15 and TRBJ2-5): DAMVIQNPRYQVTQFGKPVTLSCSQTLNHNVMYWYQQKSSQAPKLLFHYYDKDFNNEADTPDNFQSRRPNTSFCFLDIRSPGLGDTAMYLCATSREGQVGTSGRQETQYFGPGTRLLVL.

The chain uses TRBV5-6 and TRBJ1-4, with unresolved D. Germline CDR1 is SGHDT and CDR2 is YYEEEE. This CDR3 comprises 13 residues. V gave up 0 bases and J gave up 8 bases, with 8 bases separating them. CDR3 in amino acids: CASSLVGGEKLFF. The CDR3 nucleotides read TGTGCCAGCAGCTTGGTAGGAGGGGAAAAACTGTTTTTT.

The chain carries TRBV10-3 and TRBJ2-7, with a possible D match to TRBD1 (6 bases). Trimming took off 4 bases at V and 4 bases at J, with 14 bases between the two ends. This CDR3 is built from 14 residues. CDR1 ENHRY and CDR2 SYGVKD come from the germline V gene. The CDR3 DNA follows: TGTGCCATCAGTGCCTCTGGCAGGGGATACGAGCAGTACTTC. This encodes CAISASGRGYEQYF.

This clone has a handful of counts. The genes are TRBV5-5 and TRBJ1-2; no reliable D call. The CDR3 contains 15 residues. Trimming cost V 4 bases and J 0 bases, with 13 bases left between them. Per germline, CDR1 SGHKS and CDR2 YYEKEE (reference sequence). CDR3 sequence: CASSAEGGPNYGYTF. CDR3 nucleotides: TGTGCCAGCAGCGCCGAGGGCGGACCTAACTATGGCTACACCTTC.

The chain joins TRBV11-2 to TRBJ1-5; TRBD1 matches at 8 bases. Germline lookup yields CDR1 SGHAT and CDR2 FQNNGV. The CDR3 has 15 residues. V lost 2 bases and J lost 6; bases outside the gene matches: 6. This CDR3 reads CASSLWGQEGQPQHF. The CDR3 nucleotides are TGTGCCAGCAGCTTATGGGGACAGGAGGGTCAGCCCCAGCATTTT.

The chain carries TRBV27 and TRBJ1-5; D unclear. CDR3 length equals 12 residues. The V gene lost 2 bases and the J gene lost 12 bases, with 11 bases spanning the gap. Germline V gene sequence: CDR1 MNHEY, CDR2 SMNVEV (reference sequence). The CDR3 is CASSLRHHDQHF. CDR3 bases: TGTGCCAGCAGTTTAAGACACCATGACCAGCATTTT.